The next 28 T cell receptor beta chains were all read from a single sample in a study of T cell changes during pregnancy in multiple sclerosis. Here immunoSEQ multiplex PCR was the method, and the copy in TCRdb shows in-frame clones only, minus some. The sample has 50,000 or so clones; about 91% are singletons. This material consisted of peripheral blood, taken in the third trimester of pregnancy. All receptors derive from a female donor with multiple sclerosis, enrolled in a pregnancy study.

The chain joins TRBV15 to TRBJ2-1; a weak D match, TRBD2 (7 bases). The V and J ends lost 1 base and 7 bases respectively, with 17 bases between them. The CDR3 consists of 16 residues. Germline CDR1 reads LNHNV; CDR2 reads YYDKDF (reference sequence). CDR3 coding DNA: TGTGCCACCAGCAGAGTGGGGGCGGGGGTTTGGAATGAGCAGTTCTTC. Its protein is CATSRVGAGVWNEQFF. Using reference TRBV15 and TRBJ2-1 for the parts outside the CDR3, the full variable domain is DAMVIQNPRYQVTQFGKPVTLSCSQTLNHNVMYWYQQKSSQAPKLLFHYYDKDFNNEADTPDNFQSRRPNTSFCFLDIRSPGLGDTAMYLCATSRVGAGVWNEQFFGPGTRLTVL.

The V gene is TRBV2, the J gene TRBJ2-7; 8 bases fit TRBD1. CDR1 is SNHLY, CDR2 FYNNEI, per germline. The CDR3 is 15 amino acids. V lost 7 bases and J lost 0; bases outside the gene matches: 8. This CDR3 reads CASTLDRASSYEQYF. CDR3 bases: TGTGCCAGCACACTGGACAGGGCGAGCTCCTACGAGCAGTACTTC.

This clone was detected only once. CDR3 in amino acids: CASSPGGTGTNTEAFF. CDR3 sequence (DNA): TGTGCCAGCTCACCAGGCGGGACAGGGACGAACACTGAAGCTTTCTTT. This chain connects TRBV18 to TRBJ1-1; TRBD1 matches at 9 bases. Per germline, CDR1 KGHSH and CDR2 LQKENI. V lost 2 bases to trimming and J lost 1 base; unmatched junction nucleotides: 5. CDR3 size: 16 residues.

V and J are TRBV30 and TRBJ1-1, with D maybe TRBD1 (5 bases). The CDR3 sequence is 16 residues long. CDR1 is GTSNPN, CDR2 SVGIG, per germline (reference sequence). Between the trimmed V and J ends, which lost 2 bases and 3 bases, there was a span of 19 bases. The CDR3 region has the DNA TGTGCCTGGAGTTCCATATTCAGGGCTAAGGACACTGAAGCTTTCTTT. This gives the protein CAWSSIFRAKDTEAFF.

The chain carries TRBV4-1 and TRBJ2-1, with 14 bases lining up with TRBD2. The ends lost 1 base at V and 10 bases at J; junction bases unmatched: 6. The CDR3 has 16 residues. Per the germline V gene, CDR1 is MGHRA and CDR2 is YSYEKL. For the CDR3, the DNA is TGCGCCAGCAGCCAAGGACGACTAGCGGGGGGGTCGGAGCAGTTCTTC. This encodes CASSQGRLAGGSEQFF.

This clone came up once. V is TRBV6-5 and J is TRBJ2-1; D may be TRBD1 (5 bases). V shed 5 bases and J shed 7 bases, with 12 bases lying between them. The CDR3 has 13 residues. Germline lookup yields CDR1 MNHEY and CDR2 SVGAGI. The CDR3 nucleotides are TGTGCCAGCAGTGAGCGCCAGGGTAATGAGCAGTTCTTC. This gives the protein CASSERQGNEQFF.

This clone occurred once. V is TRBV29-1 and J is TRBJ2-1, with a weak D call TRBD2 (5 bases). The V gene lost 4 bases and the J gene lost 0 bases, with 13 bases spanning the gap. CDR1 SQVTM and CDR2 ANQGSEA come from the germline V gene. The CDR3 has 15 residues. CDR3 DNA sequence: TGCAGCGTTGTGGGAGCGGAGAGCTCCTACAATGAGCAGTTCTTC. Amino acid sequence: CSVVGAESSYNEQFF.

The V call is TRBV7-9, the J call TRBJ2-5, with D possibly matching TRBD1 (8 bases). CDR1 is SEHNR and CDR2 is FQNEAQ in the germline V gene (reference sequence). This CDR3 region has 12 residues. The V gene lost 8 bases and the J gene lost 5 bases, with 12 bases spanning the gap. CDR3 protein: CASGQGGETQYF. The CDR3 region has the DNA TGTGCCAGCGGACAGGGAGGGGAGACCCAGTACTTC.

V is TRBV5-6 and J is TRBJ2-2; maybe TRBD1 (6 bases). The CDR3 consists of 15 residues. V was pared by 4 bases and J by 4 bases, with 14 bases between. Looked up from germline, CDR1 is SGHDT and CDR2 is YYEEEE. In DNA, the CDR3 is TGTGCCAGCAGCCGGGGACAAAGGGGCACCGGGGAGCTGTTTTTT. The encoded protein is CASSRGQRGTGELFF.

This clone appeared once. The chain recombines TRBV10-3 with TRBJ1-1; D might be TRBD1 (6 bases). This CDR3 contains 14 residues. Germline V lookup: CDR1 ENHRY, CDR2 SYGVKD. V was shortened by 3 bases and J by 5 bases, with 13 bases between the two germline ends. CDR3 nucleotides: TGTGCCATCAGTGAAGGGGGGGGATTTACTGAAGCTTTCTTT. Residues: CAISEGGGFTEAFF.

The DNA for the CDR3 is TGTGCCATCAGTGAGTCGGGACAGGATGGCTACACCTTC. As protein: CAISESGQDGYTF. This sequence joins TRBV10-3 and TRBJ1-2; 8 nucleotides align to TRBD1. Per the germline V gene, CDR1 is ENHRY and CDR2 is SYGVKD. There are 13 residues in the CDR3. After removal of 0 bases from V and 6 bases from J, the junction contained 0 bases not matched to a gene.

V is TRBV29-1 and J is TRBJ2-5; 16 nucleotides match TRBD2. The CDR3 covers 16 residues. The V gene's germline CDR1 is SQVTM and CDR2 ANQGSEA. J was trimmed by 6 bases and V by 4 bases; bases with no gene match: 8. The CDR3 protein is CSVAGTSGRAGKTQYF. DNA for the CDR3: TGCAGCGTTGCCGGGACTAGCGGGAGGGCCGGGAAGACCCAGTACTTC.

This chain joins TRBV5-1 and TRBJ2-3; 10 bases match TRBD2. CDR3 size: 16 residues. Unmatched junction bases numbered 9, after V lost 4 bases and J lost 4 bases. Looked up from germline, CDR1 is SGHRS and CDR2 is YFSETQ. CDR3 sequence reads: CASSRSSGSGPDTQYF. CDR3 DNA: TGCGCCAGCAGCCGTTCTAGCGGGAGTGGTCCAGATACGCAGTATTTT.

This chain uses TRBV18 with TRBJ2-6; 7 nucleotides line up with TRBD2. The length of the CDR3 is 17 residues. V lost 3 bases, J lost 0 bases, and 5 bases stayed unmatched. Germline V gene sequence: CDR1 KGHSH, CDR2 LQKENI. The CDR3 protein is CASSPVPGGSGANVLTF. The CDR3 DNA is TGTGCCAGCTCACCTGTCCCGGGGGGCTCTGGGGCCAACGTCCTGACTTTC.

This rearrangement joins TRBV5-4 to TRBJ2-5; D is ambiguous. CDR1 SGHNT and CDR2 YYREEE come from the germline V gene (reference sequence). Trimming pared 4 bases from V and 2 bases from J, leaving 12 bases between. The CDR3 has 14 residues. CDR3: CASSLSHRQETQYF. In nucleotides, the CDR3 is TGTGCCAGCAGCCTGAGTCACAGACAAGAGACCCAGTACTTC.

The genes are TRBV6-5 and TRBJ1-2, with D tentatively TRBD1 (5 bases). Looked up from germline, CDR1 is MNHEY and CDR2 is SVGAGI. Trimming pared 0 bases from V and 3 bases from J, leaving 8 bases between. The CDR3 sequence is 14 residues long. The CDR3 region has the DNA TGTGCCAGCAGTTACTCTCGCAGGGACTATGGCTACACCTTC. Protein product: CASSYSRRDYGYTF.

V gene TRBV13 combines with J gene TRBJ2-7; TRBD1 might be the D (7 bases). From germline, CDR1 is PRHDT and CDR2 FYEKMQ (reference sequence). Trimming took 0 bases from V and 5 from J, leaving 14 bases between them. The CDR3 spans 15 residues. The CDR3 spells CASSLGGGGYNEQYF. CDR3 bases: TGTGCCAGCAGCTTAGGTGGAGGGGGCTATAACGAGCAGTACTTC.

This chain links TRBV30 with TRBJ2-2; D is undetermined. Trimming removed 1 base from V and 4 bases from J, with 10 bases in between. CDR3 length equals 14 residues. Germline V gene data show CDR1 as GTSNPN and CDR2 as SVGIG (reference sequence). CDR3 DNA sequence: TGTGCCTGGAGTGCAACTACCGTCACCGGGGAGCTGTTTTTT. Protein: CAWSATTVTGELFF.

Written as DNA, the CDR3 is TGTGCCAGCAGCCTACAGGGGAACACTGAAGCTTTCTTT. It specifies CASSLQGNTEAFF. The chain joins TRBV21-1 to TRBJ1-1; the listed D gene, TRBD1, was not tested against the DNA. TRBV21-1 is classified as a pseudogene. The CDR3 consists of 13 residues.

J is TRBJ2-1 and V is TRBV6-1, with 8 bases fitting TRBD2. This CDR3 spans 15 amino acids. CDR1 and CDR2 (germline): MNHNS, SASEGT. The trim removed 6 bases at V and 5 bases at J, leaving 9 bases unmatched. This chain's CDR3 is CASSTGGGMNNEQFF. The CDR3 DNA sequence: TGTGCCAGCAGCACCGGGGGGGGTATGAACAATGAGCAGTTCTTC.

The chain is built from TRBV28 and TRBJ1-4; TRBD1 aligns across 8 bases. J gave up 8 bases and V 5 bases, and 10 bases lay outside the gene matches. Germline lookup yields CDR1 MDHEN and CDR2 SYDVKM. The CDR3 has 15 residues. The CDR3 is CASSPADRDGEKLFF. The CDR3 nucleotides read TGTGCCAGCAGTCCTGCGGACAGGGATGGGGAAAAACTGTTTTTT.

V gene TRBV6-1 combines with J gene TRBJ2-7; D perhaps matches TRBD2 (6 bases). The CDR3 loop spans 13 amino acids. The V and J ends lost 6 bases and 2 bases respectively, with 11 bases between them. Germline values: CDR1 MNHNS, CDR2 SASEGT. This CDR3 is CASRSSGAYEQYF. The CDR3 DNA is TGTGCCAGCAGATCCTCGGGGGCCTACGAGCAGTACTTC.

This chain connects TRBV9 to TRBJ2-3, with 8 nucleotides matching TRBD2. This CDR3 has 14 residues. With V trimmed by 4 bases and J by 5 bases, 6 bases remained unmatched. The germline V gene has CDR1 SGDLS and CDR2 YYNGEE. CDR3 bases: TGTGCCAGCAGCTCCGGGACTAGGGGAGATACGCAGTATTTT. It specifies CASSSGTRGDTQYF. The whole variable domain, filled in from reference TRBV9 and TRBJ2-3, reads DSGVTQTPKHLITATGQRVTLRCSPRSGDLSVYWYQQSLDQGLQFLIQYYNGEERAKGNILERFSAQQFPDLHSELNLSSLELGDSALYFCASSSGTRGDTQYFGPGTRLTVL.

Comment on this clone: A junction boundary mismatches the germline segment, possibly from a read error. The genes are TRBV2 and TRBJ2-1; 9 bases fit TRBD2. The CDR3 is made up of 13 amino acids. CDR1 is SNHLY and CDR2 is FYNNEI in the germline V gene. The DNA of the CDR3 is TGTGCCAGCAGCGAAGGGACTAGCAGTCTTCAGTTCTTC. The encoded protein is CASSEGTSSLQFF.

This chain joins TRBV7-2 and TRBJ2-6; unclear D gene. Between the trimmed V and J ends, which lost 5 bases and 0 bases, there was a span of 11 bases. The CDR3 is 16 residues long. Per germline, CDR1 SGHTA and CDR2 FQGNSA. The CDR3 reads CASSHTSTSGANVLTF. The DNA of the CDR3 is TGTGCCAGCAGCCATACTTCAACCTCTGGGGCCAACGTCCTGACTTTC.

The chain recombines TRBV7-9 with TRBJ1-1, with D possibly matching TRBD1 (6 bases). The CDR3 is 15 residues long. Trimming pared 4 bases from V and 4 bases from J, leaving 16 bases between. Germline CDR1 and CDR2: SEHNR and FQNEAQ (reference sequence). The CDR3, as DNA: TGTGCCAGCAGCTCGGACACAGGGTTCAGCACTGAAGCTTTCTTT. Residues: CASSSDTGFSTEAFF.

In its sample, this clone was seen once. The chain joins TRBV29-1 to TRBJ2-7, with TRBD1 matching over 7 bases. The CDR3 is 13 residues long. CDR1 is SQVTM, CDR2 ANQGSEA, per germline. The ends lost 7 bases at V and 6 bases at J; junction bases unmatched: 12. CDR3 DNA sequence: TGCAGCGGCACTACACTCTCAGGGGGCGAGCAGTACTTC. This sequence encodes CSGTTLSGGEQYF.

J is TRBJ2-6 and V is TRBV25-1; TRBD1 matches at 8 bases. With V trimmed by 4 bases and J by 4 bases, 6 bases remained unmatched. Germline lookup yields CDR1 MGHDK and CDR2 SYGVNS. The CDR3 loop spans 16 amino acids. The CDR3 sequence is CASSAQGAGGANVLTF. Here the CDR3 DNA reads TGTGCCAGCAGTGCGCAGGGGGCGGGGGGGGCCAACGTCCTGACTTTC. The full variable domain, its missing parts supplied by reference TRBV25-1 and TRBJ2-6, is EADIYQTPRYLVIGTGKKITLECSQTMGHDKMYWYQQDPGMELHLIHYSYGVNSTEKGDLSSESTVSRIRTEHFPLTLESARPSHTSQYLCASSAQGAGGANVLTFGAGSRLTVL.